The 5 T cell receptor beta chains presented below share a single source sample, sequenced in a study of cytomegalovirus exposure and HLA in healthy donors. 13 Jbeta primers and 60 Vbeta primers were used for the PCR. Assay: immunoSEQ multiplex PCR; the TCRdb copy retains only in-frame clones and omits some. The sample has roughly 150,000 clones, roughly 64% seen once. The sequencing sample was made of PBMCs. These receptors were taken from a woman between 25 and 40 years old in good health and CMV-seropositive.

The rearrangement uses TRBV7-7 and TRBJ2-5; 8 nucleotides line up with TRBD2. Germline CDR1 is SSHAT and CDR2 is FNYEAQ (reference sequence). The CDR3 has 13 residues. Trimming removed 0 bases from V and 9 bases from J; junction bases left unmatched: 3. The CDR3 region has the DNA TGTGCCAGCAGCTTAGCCCCGGGGGGGTCCCAGTACTTC. Its translation is CASSLAPGGSQYF.

The gene calls are TRBV5-4 and TRBJ2-5, with D possibly TRBD1 on 6 matching bases. The CDR3 extends over 17 amino acids. V gave up 3 bases and J gave up 11 bases, with 29 bases separating them. Germline V CDR1 and CDR2: SGHNT, YYREEE (reference sequence). CDR3 coding DNA: TGTGCCAGCAGCTATGGACAGCGACCAGGTGATCGTGGGCAGCAGTACTTC. Translating gives CASSYGQRPGDRGQQYF.

The chain employs TRBV10-2 and TRBJ1-5; the D gene is possibly TRBD1 (5 bases). CDR1 is WSHSY, CDR2 SAAADI, per germline. This CDR3 has 14 residues. Trimming removed 3 bases from V and 5 bases from J, with 11 bases in between. CDR3 sequence: CASSEKGYDQPQHF. The CDR3 bases are TGCGCCAGCAGTGAAAAGGGGTACGATCAGCCCCAGCATTTT.

Notes on this clone: One junction end disagrees with the germline gene, perhaps due to a read error. The chain combines TRBV7-9 with TRBJ1-1, with D unresolved. This CDR3 region has 12 residues. Per germline, CDR1 SEHNR and CDR2 FQNEAQ (reference sequence). The CDR3 bases are TGTTCCAGCAGCTTAGCTGGGAGTGAAGCTTTCTTT. Its translation: CSSSLAGSEAFF.

This chain connects TRBV6-1 to TRBJ1-6; TRBD1 might be the D (5 bases). The germline V and J ends were trimmed by 0 bases and 7 bases, with 16 bases remaining between them. The CDR3 is 17 amino acids. The germline V gene has CDR1 MNHNS and CDR2 SASEGT. In DNA, the CDR3 is TGTGCCAGCAGTGAAGCAATGGGGCAGGGCCACAATTCACCCCTCCACTTT. Translation: CASSEAMGQGHNSPLHF.